Below, 10 T cell receptor beta chains from the same sample are listed, as sequenced in a study of OX40 agonist ivuxolimab in advanced cancers. The repertoire was sequenced with immunoSEQ multiplex PCR; TCRdb's copy has only in-frame clones and lacks some. The data contain roughly 30,000 clones, 70% to 90% of them singletons. The sequences come from CD4+ or CD8+ T cells sorted from blood, collected in a trial of the OX40 agonist ivuxolimab. These receptor sequences come from an adult with an advanced solid tumor such as melanoma, head and neck, liver or kidney cancer.

This chain links TRBV27 with TRBJ2-1, with D perhaps assigned TRBD1 or TRBD2 (6 bases each). This CDR3 has 13 residues. Trimming removed 6 bases from V and 5 bases from J, with 11 bases in between. Germline V gives CDR1 MNHEY, CDR2 SMNVEV (reference sequence). The CDR3 DNA reads as TGTGCCAGCAGCCCGGGGGCGGACAATGAGCAGTTCTTC. Residues: CASSPGADNEQFF.

CDR3 in amino acids: CASSQGDYLGNEQFF. In DNA, the CDR3 is TGCGCCAGCAGCCAAGGGGACTATTTGGGCAATGAGCAGTTCTTC. J is TRBJ2-1 and V is TRBV4-1, with 7 bases identical to TRBD2. The V segment lost 1 base and the J segment 6 bases; nucleotides outside the gene matches: 6. This CDR3 is 15 amino acids long. The germline V gene encodes CDR1 MGHRA and CDR2 YSYEKL.

The chain carries TRBV7-3 and TRBJ1-2; weak D call: TRBD1 (6 bases). The CDR3 sequence is 10 residues long. Per germline, CDR1 SGHTA and CDR2 FQGTGA. Trimming removed 3 bases from V and 13 bases from J, with 9 bases in between. CDR3 protein: CASSLGAGTF. CDR3 DNA sequence: TGTGCCAGCAGCTTGGGGGCCGGCACCTTC.

The chain has TRBV7-9 and TRBJ2-5; D unclear. The V and J ends lost 5 bases and 0 bases respectively, with 4 bases between them. Germline V lookup: CDR1 SEHNR, CDR2 FQNEAQ (reference sequence). The CDR3 is 12 residues long. In DNA form, the CDR3 reads TGTGCCAGCAGCCCCTACCAAGAGACCCAGTACTTC. Amino acids: CASSPYQETQYF.

The sample holds a few counts of this clone. The rearrangement uses TRBV4-1 and TRBJ1-1; tentatively, D is TRBD1 (5 bases). V shed 4 bases and J shed 2 bases, with 8 bases lying between them. The CDR3 contains 13 residues. Germline V CDR1 and CDR2: MGHRA, YSYEKL. The CDR3 nucleotides read TGCGCCAGCAGCCGACAGCCCAACACTGAAGCTTTCTTT. Translating it yields CASSRQPNTEAFF.

The rearrangement uses TRBV7-9 and TRBJ1-2; weak D call: TRBD1 (5 bases). Per the germline V gene, CDR1 is SEHNR and CDR2 is FQNEAQ (reference sequence). Trimming removed 0 bases from V and 4 bases from J, with 18 bases in between. The CDR3 covers 17 residues. Here the CDR3 DNA reads TGTGCCAGCAGCTTAGCCGCAAAAGCACAGGAAGGCTATGGCTACACCTTC. The encoded protein is CASSLAAKAQEGYGYTF.

This chain links TRBV2 with TRBJ2-7, with D possibly TRBD2 on 7 matching bases. Between the trimmed V and J ends, which lost 10 bases and 4 bases, there was a span of 20 bases. Germline values: CDR1 SNHLY, CDR2 FYNNEI. The CDR3 has 14 residues. The CDR3 loop is CATPRTGGSYEQYF. DNA for the CDR3: TGTGCCACCCCCCGTACGGGGGGCAGTTACGAGCAGTACTTC. Combining the CDR3 with reference TRBV2 and TRBJ2-7 gives the whole variable domain EPEVTQTPSHQVTQMGQEVILRCVPISNHLYFYWYRQILGQKVEFLVSFYNNEISEKSEIFDDQFSVERPDGSNFTLKIRSTKLEDSAMYFCATPRTGGSYEQYFGPGTRLTVT.

This chain connects TRBV10-1 to TRBJ2-5; possible D gene TRBD2, 6 bases. Trimming pared 5 bases from V and 5 bases from J, leaving 15 bases between. Germline lookup yields CDR1 WNHNN and CDR2 SYGVQD (reference sequence). This CDR3 has 14 amino acids. DNA of the CDR3: TGCGCCAGCAGTCCGGGACTCCAAGGGGAGACCCAGTACTTC. Encoded protein: CASSPGLQGETQYF.

This clone was seen a handful of times. The CDR3 region is CASSQVPDIFLANTEAFF. The CDR3 coding sequence is TGTGCCAGCAGCCAAGTGCCAGATATCTTCCTTGCGAACACTGAAGCTTTCTTT. The chain joins TRBV14 to TRBJ1-1, with unresolved D. Trimming removed 1 base at V and 1 base at J, with 19 bases between. This CDR3 has 18 residues. Per the germline V gene, CDR1 is SGHDN and CDR2 is FVKESK.

The V gene is TRBV4-2, the J gene TRBJ1-1; D is uncertain. V was cut by 0 bases and J by 3 bases, with 11 bases left in between. CDR3 length: 15 residues. CDR1 and CDR2 (germline): LGHNA, YNFKEQ. The CDR3 loop reads CASSQEEGVDTEAFF. The CDR3 DNA reads as TGTGCCAGCAGCCAAGAGGAGGGAGTTGACACTGAAGCTTTCTTT.